The clone carrying this TCR beta chain was seen a few times. Its matching antigen is unknown. Barcoded TCR alpha and TCR beta cDNA libraries with UMIs came from 5'RACE using constant-segment primers. TCRdb reprocessed the 5' RACE reads with MiXCR, giving one entry per CDR3 protein. There are fewer than 500,000 distinct CDR3 sequences in the sample; nearly 25% occur only once, and 9.5% to 15% lies in the top ten. The source of the sample is a study of T-cell memory formation after mild COVID-19. Whole-study context: The study found TCR clusters largely donor specific.

Whole-study results and caveats: Those CD4+ clones that contracted were mainly in CM and EM (CD8+ ones in EMRA). Clones that contracted from day 15 to 85 had balanced CD4/CD8; later expanders were CD4+ biased.

This receptor was identified in an adult woman who had mild COVID-19 (a few samples of this study predate the infection). Cell type and time point are not known. Specimen: PBMCs or a T cell subset sorted from them (not recorded which).

The CDR3 nucleotides read TGTGCCAGCAGTTTCCGCGGGAGGGCCTACGAGCAGTACTTC. This encodes CASSFRGRAYEQYF. The rearrangement uses TRBV27 and TRBJ2-7; 9 positions agree with TRBD2. Per the germline V gene, CDR1 is MNHEY and CDR2 is SMNVEV (reference sequence). V shed 3 bases, J shed 2 bases, and the junction held 2 bases outside the gene matches. The CDR3 extends over 14 amino acids.